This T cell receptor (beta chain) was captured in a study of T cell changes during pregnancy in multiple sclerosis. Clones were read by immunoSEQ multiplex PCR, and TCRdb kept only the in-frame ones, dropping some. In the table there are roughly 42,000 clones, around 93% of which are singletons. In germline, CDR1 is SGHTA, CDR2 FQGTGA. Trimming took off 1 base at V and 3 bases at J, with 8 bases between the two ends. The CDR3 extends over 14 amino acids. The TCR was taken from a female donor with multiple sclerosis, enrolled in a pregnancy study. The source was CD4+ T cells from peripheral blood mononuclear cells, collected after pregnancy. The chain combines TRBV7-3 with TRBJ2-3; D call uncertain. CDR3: CASSLSLGTDTQYF. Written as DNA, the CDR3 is TGTGCCAGCAGCTTAAGTCTAGGTACAGATACGCAGTATTTT.